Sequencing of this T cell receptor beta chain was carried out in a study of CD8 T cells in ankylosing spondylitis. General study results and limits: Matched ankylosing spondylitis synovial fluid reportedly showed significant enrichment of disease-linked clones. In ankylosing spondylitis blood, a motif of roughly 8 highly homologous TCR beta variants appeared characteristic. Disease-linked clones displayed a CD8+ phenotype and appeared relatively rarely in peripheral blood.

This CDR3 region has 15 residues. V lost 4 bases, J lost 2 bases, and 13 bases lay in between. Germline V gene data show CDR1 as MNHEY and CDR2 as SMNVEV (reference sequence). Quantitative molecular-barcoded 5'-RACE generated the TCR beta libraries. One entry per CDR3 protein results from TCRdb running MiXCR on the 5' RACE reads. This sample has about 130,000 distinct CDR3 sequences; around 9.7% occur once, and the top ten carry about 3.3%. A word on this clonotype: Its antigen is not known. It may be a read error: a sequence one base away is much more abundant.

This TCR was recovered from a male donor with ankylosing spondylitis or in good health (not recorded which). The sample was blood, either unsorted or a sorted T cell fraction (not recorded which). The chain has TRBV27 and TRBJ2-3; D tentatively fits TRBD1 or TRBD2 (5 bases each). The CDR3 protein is CASSSNEGFTDTQYF. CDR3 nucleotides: TGTGCCAGCAGTTCTAATGAGGGGTTCACAGATACGCAGTATTTT.